The 15 T cell receptor beta chains below were found in one sample sequenced in a study of OX40 agonist ivuxolimab in advanced cancers. This table comes from immunoSEQ multiplex PCR, and its TCRdb copy is limited to in-frame clones, with some not included. The sample gives about 68,000 clones, roughly 84% of which show up once; 0.6% to 0.85% is in the top ten. The sequenced sample was CD4+ or CD8+ T cells sorted from blood, obtained in a trial of the OX40 agonist ivuxolimab. Receptor source: an adult with an advanced solid tumor such as melanoma, head and neck, liver or kidney cancer.

J is TRBJ2-5 and V is TRBV2; D gene ambiguous. The CDR3 covers 12 residues. V lost 3 bases and J 5 bases, leaving 7 bases between the germline ends. Per the germline V gene, CDR1 is SNHLY and CDR2 is FYNNEI. In DNA form, the CDR3 reads TGTGCCAGCAGTGATAGTGACGAGACCCAGTACTTC. This encodes CASSDSDETQYF.

The chain has TRBV19 and TRBJ2-1, with 7 bases fitting TRBD1. This CDR3 contains 14 residues. Trimming took 5 bases from V and 4 from J; bases not matched to a gene: 5. From germline, CDR1 is LNHDA and CDR2 SQIVND (reference sequence). The CDR3 region is CASSGQGVYNEQFF. As DNA, the CDR3 is TGTGCCAGTAGTGGCCAGGGGGTTTACAATGAGCAGTTCTTC.

The chain employs TRBV6-5 and TRBJ1-2; unclear D gene. CDR3 length: 14 amino acids. Germline CDR1 and CDR2: MNHEY and SVGAGI. V dropped 2 bases and J dropped 3 bases, with 10 bases sitting between them. The CDR3 nucleotides are TGTGCCAGCAGTTACAGGCGAGAGGACTATGGCTACACCTTC. Its protein product is CASSYRREDYGYTF.

The count of this clone is one. The chain combines TRBV7-8 with TRBJ1-5; perhaps TRBD1 as D (5 bases). The CDR3 has 16 amino acids. CDR1 is SGHVS and CDR2 is FQNEAQ in the germline V gene. The V end lost 0 bases, the J end lost 9 bases, and 18 bases lay between the germline ends. This CDR3 is CASSLAGTPLGGPQHF. In DNA, the CDR3 is TGTGCCAGCAGCTTAGCGGGGACCCCCTTGGGAGGGCCCCAGCATTTT.

The V gene is TRBV6-5, the J gene TRBJ2-7, with a possible D match to TRBD1 (5 bases). Germline lookup yields CDR1 MNHEY and CDR2 SVGAGI. The CDR3 is made up of 11 amino acids. Trimming pared 7 bases from V and 3 bases from J, leaving 7 bases between. The CDR3 is CASTGHYEQYF. Here the CDR3 DNA reads TGTGCCAGCACCGGACACTACGAGCAGTACTTC.

V gene TRBV7-9 combines with J gene TRBJ1-1, with 10 nucleotides matching TRBD1. The V segment lost 5 bases and the J segment 4 bases; nucleotides outside the gene matches: 4. This CDR3 spans 14 amino acids. The germline V gene has CDR1 SEHNR and CDR2 FQNEAQ (reference sequence). CDR3 sequence (DNA): TGTGCCAGCAGCGACAGGGGGCGGGTCACTGAAGCTTTCTTT. Translation: CASSDRGRVTEAFF.

This clone was recorded once. The V and J genes are TRBV9 and TRBJ1-3; D ambiguous. Germline CDR1 reads SGDLS; CDR2 reads YYNGEE. The CDR3 contains 14 residues. V shed 0 bases and J shed 0 bases, with 4 bases lying between them. The CDR3 DNA is TGTGCCAGCAGCGTAGGGATCTCTGGAAACACCATATATTTT. Translation: CASSVGISGNTIYF.

This clone is a singleton in its sample. This sequence joins TRBV6-5 and TRBJ1-1; D remains ambiguous. From germline, CDR1 is MNHEY and CDR2 SVGAGI. V lost 3 bases and J lost 4, with 12 bases in between. The CDR3 runs to 14 residues. The CDR3 protein is CASSYGVLGTEAFF. The DNA of the CDR3 is TGTGCCAGCAGTTATGGGGTTCTCGGCACTGAAGCTTTCTTT.

The rearrangement uses TRBV25-1 and TRBJ1-1; the match to TRBD1 covers 11 bases. This CDR3 has 14 residues. With V trimmed by 6 bases and J by 7 bases, 7 bases remained unmatched. Per germline, CDR1 MGHDK and CDR2 SYGVNS. CDR3 in amino acids: CASRDRGQGNEAFF. In DNA, the CDR3 is TGTGCCAGCAGGGACAGGGGGCAAGGGAATGAAGCTTTCTTT.

The V and J genes are TRBV18 and TRBJ2-3, with 7 nucleotides matching TRBD2. Germline CDR1 and CDR2: KGHSH and LQKENI. Losses at the gene ends were 0 bases for V and 4 bases for J; bases not matched to a gene: 7. The CDR3 contains 16 residues. CDR3 region: CASSPPVGRVSDTQYF. CDR3 nucleotide sequence: TGTGCCAGCTCACCACCGGTAGGGAGGGTCTCAGATACGCAGTATTTT.

J is TRBJ1-2 and V is TRBV6-5; D unresolved. With 4 bases removed from V and 5 bases from J, the gap between germline ends came to 14 bases. Germline V lookup: CDR1 MNHEY, CDR2 SVGAGI. This CDR3 has 14 residues. CDR3 DNA: TGTGCCAGCAGTTCCCCTCAAGCTATATATGGCTACACCTTC. This translates into CASSSPQAIYGYTF.

The chain employs TRBV12-5 and TRBJ2-5; 8 bases are shared with TRBD2. Germline CDR1 is LGHNT and CDR2 is FRNRAP. The V gene end was trimmed by 5 bases and the J gene end by 4 bases; junction bases not matched to a gene: 6. This CDR3 region has 14 residues. The CDR3 DNA is TGTGCTAGTGGTCCCGGGGGGGGCAGAGAGACCCAGTACTTC. Translating gives CASGPGGGRETQYF.

This clone occurred a few times. V gene TRBV4-3 combines with J gene TRBJ1-2; D gene unclear. Germline V gives CDR1 LGHNA, CDR2 YSLEER. The CDR3 runs to 14 residues. Trimming stripped 0 bases from V and 4 bases from J, with 9 bases between. CDR3 amino acids: CASSQDLAGYGYTF. CDR3 in DNA: TGCGCCAGCAGCCAAGATTTGGCAGGCTATGGCTACACCTTC.

The V call is TRBV10-2, the J call TRBJ2-3, with D perhaps assigned TRBD1 or TRBD2 (6 bases each). The germline CDR1 and CDR2 sequences are WSHSY and SAAADI. The V end lost 7 bases, the J end lost 2 bases, and 25 bases lay between the germline ends. This CDR3 has 18 amino acids. CDR3 DNA sequence: TGCGCCAGCACTACCCCCCCCGGCGGGACAACATTCACAGATACGCAGTATTTT. Protein product: CASTTPPGGTTFTDTQYF.

The chain uses TRBV7-2 and TRBJ1-1; TRBD1 aligns across 7 bases. Germline V gene sequence: CDR1 SGHTA, CDR2 FQGNSA. This CDR3 spans 14 amino acids. After removal of 3 bases from V and 5 bases from J, the junction contained 6 bases not matched to a gene. The CDR3, as DNA: TGTGCCAGCAGCTTCAAACAGGGGAGGACTGAAGCTTTCTTT. Amino acid sequence: CASSFKQGRTEAFF.